This T cell receptor beta chain was documented in a study of blood T cell repertoires in COVID-19. Study background: The United States, Italy and Spain were the sources of the acute and convalescent COVID-19 samples. PBMCs, B-cell-depleted T cells, or T cells were the source of the cDNA or gDNA that made up the material.

Original processing methods: How many nucleated cells were present was estimated from reference gene primer amplification. Libraries were prepared by immunoSEQ multiplex PCR; TCRdb keeps only in-frame clonotypes and omits some of them. V and J calls and clone size follow that table, whereas D and trimming were derived from the DNA. The sample has fewer than 400,000 clones; approximately 82% are singletons. Germline-derived CDR1 and CDR2 are SGHVS and FQNEAQ. This CDR3 contains 15 residues. V was trimmed by 0 bases and J by 4 bases, leaving 13 bases between them. This chain links TRBV7-8 with TRBJ2-7, with D perhaps matching TRBD1 (6 bases). Sequenced input: peripheral blood. The receptor was isolated from a man aged 25-40 years with active or convalescent COVID-19. As DNA, the CDR3 is TGTGCCAGCAGCTTAGCCGGGACAAGGGTATACGAGCAGTACTTC. This translates into CASSLAGTRVYEQYF.